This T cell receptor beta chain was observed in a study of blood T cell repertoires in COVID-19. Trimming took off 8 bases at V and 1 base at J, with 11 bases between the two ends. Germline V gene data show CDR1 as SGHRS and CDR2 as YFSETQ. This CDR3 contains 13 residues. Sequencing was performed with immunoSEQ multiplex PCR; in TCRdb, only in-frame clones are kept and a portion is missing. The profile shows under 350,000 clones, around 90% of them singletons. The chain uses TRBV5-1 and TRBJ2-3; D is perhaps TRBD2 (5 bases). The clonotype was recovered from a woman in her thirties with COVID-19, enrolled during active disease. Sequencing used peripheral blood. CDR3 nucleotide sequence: TGCGCCAGTGGGGAGACCCGCACAGATACGCAGTATTTT. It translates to CASGETRTDTQYF.